The 30 T cell receptor beta chains below all came from one sample that was sequenced in a study of early T cells in non-severe SARS-CoV-2 infection. TCRdb itself ran the 5' RACE reads through MiXCR, one entry per CDR3 protein. The sample lists more than 90,000 distinct CDR3 sequences; approximately 11% were seen once. What was sequenced was whole blood. The receptors here all came from an adult who was a healthcare worker with PCR-confirmed SARS-CoV-2 infection or an uninfected control (not recorded which).

This clonotype was observed a few times. The chain couples TRBV9 to TRBJ2-3; D gene ambiguous. V was shortened by 7 bases and J by 0 bases, with 12 bases between the two germline ends. The germline CDR1 and CDR2 sequences are SGDLS and YYNGEE. The CDR3 runs to 14 residues. The CDR3 coding sequence is TGTGCCAGCGGCTCGTTGGTTAGCACAGATACGCAGTATTTT. This encodes CASGSLVSTDTQYF.

Ten or more counts support this clonotype. The CDR3 here is CSVVTAGNTIYF. CDR3 sequence (DNA): TGCAGCGTTGTGACGGCTGGAAACACCATATATTTT. The V and J genes are TRBV29-1 and TRBJ1-3; D remains unclear. The germline V gene encodes CDR1 SQVTM and CDR2 ANQGSEA. The CDR3 loop spans 12 amino acids. With 4 bases removed from V and 2 bases from J, the gap between germline ends came to 6 bases.

The chain employs TRBV27 and TRBJ2-7; TRBD2 might be the D (7 bases). Germline CDR1 and CDR2: MNHEY and SMNVEV (reference sequence). This CDR3 has 17 amino acids. The germline V and J ends were trimmed by 4 bases and 1 base, with 20 bases remaining between them. The CDR3 reads CASSSLQGGARSYEQYF. The DNA of the CDR3 is TGTGCCAGCAGTTCACTACAGGGAGGGGCTAGGTCCTACGAGCAGTACTTC.

The chain is built from TRBV12-3 or TRBV12-4 and TRBJ2-3; D may be TRBD1 (6 bases). Trimming cost V 9 bases and J 2 bases, with 9 bases left between them. The CDR3 is 12 residues long. CDR3 in DNA: TGTGCCAGTGGGACACACACAGATACGCAGTATTTT. It encodes CASGTHTDTQYF.

This clonotype was picked up a small number of times. The J gene is TRBJ1-3, the V gene TRBV18; no clear D. The CDR3 spans 18 residues. V was trimmed by 3 bases and J by 0 bases, leaving 18 bases between them. CDR1 is KGHSH, CDR2 LQKENI, per germline. CDR3 protein: CASSPLRKGLHSGNTIYF. Written as DNA, the CDR3 is TGTGCCAGCTCACCTTTAAGGAAGGGCCTTCACTCTGGAAACACCATATATTTT. Full variable domain (missing parts from reference TRBV18 and TRBJ1-3): NAGVMQNPRHLVRRRGQEARLRCSPMKGHSHVYWYRQLPEEGLKFMVYLQKENIIDESGMPKERFSAEFPKEGPSILRIQQVVRGDSAAYFCASSPLRKGLHSGNTIYFGEGSWLTVV.

The chain carries TRBV28 and TRBJ2-7; D gene uncertain. The germline V and J ends were trimmed by 6 bases and 3 bases, with 12 bases remaining between them. This CDR3 contains 13 residues. From germline, CDR1 is MDHEN and CDR2 SYDVKM. CDR3: CASSPAGRYEQYF. The CDR3 nucleotides read TGTGCCAGCAGCCCAGCAGGACGCTACGAGCAGTACTTC.

This clonotype appeared many times. This chain uses TRBV28 with TRBJ2-5, with D possibly matching TRBD2 (5 bases). V was shortened by 7 bases and J by 5 bases, with 14 bases between the two germline ends. The CDR3 totals 13 residues. Germline CDR1 reads MDHEN; CDR2 reads SYDVKM. CDR3 sequence reads: CASTGVVPETQYF. CDR3 nucleotides: TGTGCCAGCACCGGGGTCGTGCCGGAGACCCAGTACTTC.

The chain joins TRBV6-5 to TRBJ1-1; tentatively, D is TRBD1 (5 bases). V was pared by 2 bases and J by 4 bases, with 14 bases between. CDR1 and CDR2 (germline): MNHEY, SVGAGI. There are 15 residues in the CDR3. CDR3 DNA sequence: TGTGCCAGCAGTTACGGGGCTGGAGCCGCCACTGAAGCTTTCTTT. Its protein product is CASSYGAGAATEAFF.

This chain links TRBV10-3 with TRBJ1-2; D is unclear. With 4 bases removed from V and 0 bases from J, the gap between germline ends came to 6 bases. CDR3 length equals 13 residues. CDR1 ENHRY and CDR2 SYGVKD come from the germline V gene. The DNA for the CDR3 is TGTGCCATCAGTGGCGGAGCTAACTATGGCTACACCTTC. Its translation is CAISGGANYGYTF.

This clonotype has only a few counts. The chain carries TRBV7-9 and TRBJ2-3, with D perhaps TRBD2 (6 bases). The CDR3 spans 15 residues. Between the trimmed V and J ends, which lost 2 bases and 5 bases, there was a span of 14 bases. Germline CDR1 is SEHNR and CDR2 is FQNEAQ (reference sequence). The CDR3: CASSLKVLGGDTQYF. The CDR3 bases are TGTGCCAGCAGCTTAAAGGTTCTGGGGGGAGATACGCAGTATTTT.

The table lists this clonotype with many counts. This chain uses TRBV10-3 with TRBJ2-7; D is possibly TRBD2 (6 bases). This CDR3 is 14 amino acids long. Germline-derived CDR1 and CDR2 are ENHRY and SYGVKD. V was cut by 5 bases and J by 6 bases, with 17 bases left in between. CDR3 bases: TGTGCCATCAGTCTAATTAACTTGGGGGGCGAGCAGTACTTC. This translates into CAISLINLGGEQYF.

This clonotype was recorded at least ten times. The chain has TRBV11-2 and TRBJ2-3, with D perhaps being TRBD1 or TRBD2 (5 bases each). This CDR3 spans 15 amino acids. V gave up 2 bases and J gave up 4 bases, with 13 bases separating them. Germline V gene lookup returns CDR1 SGHAT and CDR2 FQNNGV. CDR3 in DNA: TGTGCCAGCAGCTTATGGCAGGGCGGGCCAGATACGCAGTATTTT. Protein: CASSLWQGGPDTQYF.

There are many counts of this clonotype. This chain connects TRBV23-1 to TRBJ2-3; 8 bases are a match to TRBD2. TRBV23-1 is reported as an ORF; its role is uncertain. Trimming removed 3 bases from V and 1 base from J; junction bases left unmatched: 21. CDR3 length equals 21 residues. The CDR3 region is CASSHPPNERGSVSGTDTQYF. Here the CDR3 DNA reads TGCGCCAGCAGTCATCCCCCTAACGAGCGGGGGTCAGTGAGTGGCACAGATACGCAGTATTTT.

V and J are TRBV19 and TRBJ1-1; TRBD1 is a possible D gene (5 bases). V lost 6 bases to trimming and J lost 0 bases, with 23 bases between them. This CDR3 contains 18 residues. In germline, CDR1 is LNHDA, CDR2 SQIVND (reference sequence). CDR3 protein: CASSRHPGRQKVNTEAFF. CDR3 in DNA: TGTGCCAGTAGCCGGCACCCGGGACGACAAAAAGTGAACACTGAAGCTTTCTTT.

The rearrangement links TRBV28 to TRBJ2-3; 7 bases are shared with TRBD1. Germline lookup yields CDR1 MDHEN and CDR2 SYDVKM. The CDR3 runs 15 residues. V shed 2 bases and J 5 bases; nucleotides not matched to a gene: 7. Written as DNA, the CDR3 is TGTGCCAGCAGTTTAAACCCGTACAGGGGAGATACGCAGTATTTT. Encoded protein: CASSLNPYRGDTQYF. Full variable domain (outside the CDR3, taken from reference TRBV28 and TRBJ2-3): DVKVTQSSRYLVKRTGEKVFLECVQDMDHENMFWYRQDPGLGLRLIYFSYDVKMKEKGDIPEGYSVSREKKERFSLILESASTNQTSMYLCASSLNPYRGDTQYFGPGTRLTVL.

This clonotype was observed many times. V is TRBV25-1 and J is TRBJ2-5; weak D call: TRBD2 (6 bases). This CDR3 is built from 15 residues. V was trimmed by 3 bases and J by 4 bases, leaving 15 bases between them. Germline lookup yields CDR1 MGHDK and CDR2 SYGVNS. The CDR3 protein is CASSEGVVGGETQYF. The CDR3 DNA follows: TGTGCCAGCAGTGAGGGGGTTGTCGGGGGAGAGACCCAGTACTTC.

The chain employs TRBV7-9 and TRBJ1-1; D gene uncertain. In germline, CDR1 is SEHNR, CDR2 FQNEAQ (reference sequence). The V end was cut by 0 bases, the J end by 5 bases, with 13 bases between. This CDR3 is built from 15 residues. Written as DNA, the CDR3 is TGTGCCAGCAGCTTAGCGCCGGGAGTGGGGACTGAAGCTTTCTTT. As protein: CASSLAPGVGTEAFF. The full variable domain, with the rest looked up from reference TRBV7-9 and TRBJ1-1, is DTGVSQNPRHKITKRGQNVTFRCDPISEHNRLYWYRQTLGQGPEFLTYFQNEAQLEKSRLLSDRFSAERPKGSFSTLEIQRTEQGDSAMYLCASSLAPGVGTEAFFGQGTRLTVV.

The chain carries TRBV7-3 and TRBJ2-7; weak D call: TRBD1 (5 bases). The V end lost 3 bases, the J end lost 4 bases, and 7 bases lay between the germline ends. The CDR3 is 12 amino acids. CDR1 is SGHTA, CDR2 FQGTGA, per germline. CDR3 in amino acids: CASSFSGYEQYF. The CDR3 DNA reads TGTGCCAGCAGCTTTTCAGGGTACGAGCAGTACTTC.

V is TRBV28 and J is TRBJ2-1; D uncertain. V gave up 4 bases and J gave up 12 bases, with 19 bases separating them. The CDR3 covers 14 residues. Germline CDR1 and CDR2: MDHEN and SYDVKM. The CDR3 DNA follows: TGTGCCAGCAGTTCGGCCCAAAGCGCACCCCTGCAGTTCTTC. Translating it yields CASSSAQSAPLQFF.

V usage is TRBV5-1 and J usage is TRBJ2-7; 7 bases are a match to TRBD1. This CDR3 has 15 amino acids. Germline trimming cut 4 bases from V and 0 bases from J; bases unmatched to any gene: 7. CDR1 and CDR2 from the germline V gene are SGHRS and YFSETQ. In DNA, the CDR3 is TGCGCCAGCAGCATAGGACAGGCCGACTCCTACGAGCAGTACTTC. Residues: CASSIGQADSYEQYF.

CDR3 nucleotide sequence: TGCGCCAGCAGCCAAGGATCCAGGGGGTTCTACACCGGGGAGCTGTTTTTT. This translates into CASSQGSRGFYTGELFF. This rearrangement joins TRBV4-1 to TRBJ2-2, with 7 bases lining up with TRBD1. The CDR3 runs 17 residues. Germline-derived CDR1 and CDR2 are MGHRA and YSYEKL. Trimming removed 1 base from V and 3 bases from J; junction bases left unmatched: 8.

This clonotype was observed at least ten times. V and J are TRBV7-9 and TRBJ1-1; no clear D. Looked up from germline, CDR1 is SEHNR and CDR2 is FQNEAQ (reference sequence). This CDR3 has 13 amino acids. The V end lost 3 bases, the J end lost 5 bases, and 10 bases lay between the germline ends. The CDR3 nucleotides read TGTGCCAGCAGCTTGGAGGGCCGGACTGAAGCTTTCTTT. Translated, it gives CASSLEGRTEAFF. Complete variable domain (other parts from reference TRBV7-9 and TRBJ1-1): DTGVSQNPRHKITKRGQNVTFRCDPISEHNRLYWYRQTLGQGPEFLTYFQNEAQLEKSRLLSDRFSAERPKGSFSTLEIQRTEQGDSAMYLCASSLEGRTEAFFGQGTRLTVV.

This clonotype was picked up many times. CDR3: CASSLSGLARDEQYF. For the CDR3, the DNA is TGTGCCAGCAGTTTATCCGGACTAGCCAGGGACGAGCAGTACTTC. The chain employs TRBV28 and TRBJ2-7; TRBD2 matches 8 bases. Germline V gene data show CDR1 as MDHEN and CDR2 as SYDVKM. This CDR3 comprises 15 residues. Trimming removed 1 base from V and 5 bases from J; junction bases left unmatched: 7.

This clonotype was counted a few times. The J gene is TRBJ2-1, the V gene TRBV4-1, with a possible D match to TRBD1 (6 bases). This CDR3 has 15 amino acids. Deletions cut 2 bases from V and 4 bases from J, with 12 bases between. CDR1 and CDR2 from the germline V gene are MGHRA and YSYEKL. CDR3: CASSQSGQIYNEQFF. As DNA, the CDR3 is TGCGCCAGCAGCCAATCAGGACAGATTTACAATGAGCAGTTCTTC.

This clonotype came up a few times. The V and J genes are TRBV7-8 and TRBJ2-2; TRBD2 aligns across 12 bases. Germline CDR1 SGHVS, CDR2 FQNEAQ. The ends lost 3 bases at V and 1 base at J; junction bases unmatched: 6. The CDR3 has 18 amino acids. The CDR3, as DNA: TGTGCCAGCAGCTTCTTGGGACTAGCGGGCCGGAACACCGGGGAGCTGTTTTTT. This codes for CASSFLGLAGRNTGELFF.

This chain links TRBV7-8 with TRBJ2-2; D may match TRBD1 or TRBD2 (5 bases each). This CDR3 has 19 amino acids. The germline V and J ends were trimmed by 4 bases and 0 bases, with 21 bases remaining between them. From germline, CDR1 is SGHVS and CDR2 FQNEAQ. CDR3 in DNA: TGTGCCAGCAGCTCGCCACCTTCGGGGCCCGGCGCGAACACCGGGGAGCTGTTTTTT. This codes for CASSSPPSGPGANTGELFF.

The chain links TRBV27 to TRBJ1-5; D ambiguous. Germline CDR1 is MNHEY and CDR2 is SMNVEV (reference sequence). Trimming shortened V by 4 bases and J by 3 bases, and 7 bases separated the two germline ends. The CDR3 is 13 residues long. The CDR3 spells CASSSIYNQPQHF. DNA for the CDR3: TGTGCCAGCAGTTCTATTTACAATCAGCCCCAGCATTTT.

This chain links TRBV11-3 with TRBJ2-3; TRBD1 matches at 7 bases. Looked up from germline, CDR1 is SGHNT and CDR2 is YENEEA. The V gene end was trimmed by 4 bases and the J gene end by 0 bases; junction bases not matched to a gene: 4. The CDR3 length is 15 residues. This CDR3 is CASSWGQKSTDTQYF. The CDR3 bases are TGTGCCAGCAGCTGGGGACAGAAAAGCACAGATACGCAGTATTTT. The full variable domain, rest sourced from reference TRBV11-3 and TRBJ2-3, is EAGVVQSPRYKIIEKKQPVAFWCNPISGHNTLYWYLQNLGQGPELLIRYENEEAVDDSQLPKDRFSAERLKGVDSTLKIQPAELGDSAVYLCASSWGQKSTDTQYFGPGTRLTVL.

The chain recombines TRBV9 with TRBJ1-5, with D possibly matching TRBD1 (6 bases). Germline values: CDR1 SGDLS, CDR2 YYNGEE. V lost 4 bases and J lost 5, with 16 bases in between. The CDR3 sequence is 15 residues long. The CDR3 DNA reads TGTGCCAGCAGCCGGGGTCCGGACAGTGATCAGCCCCAGCATTTT. Translation gives CASSRGPDSDQPQHF.

The sample holds many counts of this clonotype. The chain combines TRBV2 with TRBJ2-7, with 10 nucleotides matching TRBD1. The germline gives CDR1 SNHLY, CDR2 FYNNEI. The CDR3 contains 15 residues. V lost 6 bases to trimming and J lost 0 bases; unmatched junction nucleotides: 5. CDR3 sequence reads: CASRGGTGASYEQYF. CDR3 DNA sequence: TGTGCCAGCAGGGGAGGGACAGGGGCCTCCTACGAGCAGTACTTC.